This TCR beta chain was recovered during a study of blood T cell repertoires in COVID-19. As for the study in general: COVID-19 samples from acute and convalescent phases originated in the United States, Italy and Spain. T cells, B-cell-depleted T cells, or PBMCs supplied cDNA or gDNA.

In the study's own analysis: Researchers report that nucleated cell counts were estimated from reference gene primer amplification. Repertoires were generated with immunoSEQ multiplex PCR, while TCRdb's copy carries only in-frame clones and drops some. The DNA gave D and trimming, while V, J and clone size come from that table. The profile shows more than 300,000 clones, around 88% of them singletons. Per germline, CDR1 SEHNR and CDR2 FQNEAQ (reference sequence). Losses at the gene ends were 5 bases for V and 4 bases for J; bases not matched to a gene: 10. The CDR3 runs to 16 residues. J is TRBJ1-3 and V is TRBV7-9; 8 bases map to TRBD1. The sequencing input was peripheral blood. This TCR came from a woman aged 50 to 60 with acute or convalescent COVID-19. For the CDR3, the DNA is TGTGCCAGCAGCCAGGGGGCACGGGGACGAGGAAACACCATATATTTT. The encoded protein is CASSQGARGRGNTIYF.